The 11 T cell receptor beta chains below all came from one sample that was sequenced in a study of blood T cell repertoires in COVID-19 (dated by TCRdb to 2020 to 2022). Library creation used the immunoSEQ multiplex PCR assay. TCRdb took over this immuneACCESS table, retaining in-frame rearrangements with V and J assigned. Such tables are incomplete; in checked studies, under half of the missing clones stem from an unresolved V gene, and the remainder is unexplained. A total of hundreds of thousands of clones appear in this sample, around 85% of them only once. 5.1% of the sample lies in the top ten. Sequencing input: peripheral blood. The receptors shown here come from a man in his fifties or sixties with active or convalescent COVID-19.

The chain couples TRBV13 to TRBJ2-7; TRBD2 matches 8 bases. The CDR3 runs to 14 residues. The junction had 4 bases not matched to a gene; V was cut back by 3 bases and J by 3 bases. Germline CDR1 PRHDT, CDR2 FYEKMQ (reference sequence). CDR3 amino acids: CASSFKRGSYEQYF. The CDR3 bases are TGTGCCAGCAGCTTTAAGCGGGGGAGCTACGAGCAGTACTTC.

This rearrangement joins TRBV10-3 to TRBJ1-1; 12 bases fit TRBD1. V shed 5 bases, J shed 6 bases, and the junction held 4 bases outside the gene matches. The germline V gene encodes CDR1 ENHRY and CDR2 SYGVKD. The CDR3 extends over 14 amino acids. The CDR3 nucleotides are TGTGCCATCAGTTTGGGACAGGGGGCTTCTGAAGCTTTCTTT. It yields the protein CAISLGQGASEAFF.

This sequence joins TRBV7-9 and TRBJ1-5; TRBD1 aligns across 8 bases. V lost 3 bases and J lost 6; bases outside the gene matches: 4. The V gene's germline CDR1 is SEHNR and CDR2 FQNEAQ (reference sequence). The CDR3 length is 14 residues. The CDR3 sequence is CASSLQGASQPQHF. The CDR3 DNA is TGTGCCAGCAGCTTGCAGGGGGCAAGTCAGCCCCAGCATTTT.

The chain recombines TRBV7-6 with TRBJ2-7, with 11 bases fitting TRBD2. CDR1 and CDR2 from the germline V gene are SGHVS and FNYEAQ. With V trimmed by 4 bases and J by 3 bases, 14 bases remained unmatched. CDR3 length: 18 amino acids. CDR3 residues: CASSSLPASGRTVYEQYF. In nucleotides, the CDR3 is TGTGCCAGCAGCTCGCTTCCGGCTAGCGGGAGGACAGTCTACGAGCAGTACTTC.

This chain uses TRBV6-2 or TRBV6-3 with TRBJ2-1; possible D gene TRBD1, 6 bases. The CDR3 length is 11 residues. CDR1 and CDR2 (germline): MNHEY, SVGEGT. Trimming removed 4 bases from V and 10 bases from J, with 8 bases in between. The CDR3 DNA sequence: TGTGCCAGCAGTTTAGGACAGGAGCAGTTCTTC. Its protein product is CASSLGQEQFF.

This clone was picked up one time. The rearrangement links TRBV25-1 to TRBJ2-7; a weak D match, TRBD1 (6 bases). The V and J ends lost 7 bases and 4 bases respectively, with 14 bases between them. The CDR3 is 13 residues long. Germline CDR1 reads MGHDK; CDR2 reads SYGVNS. The CDR3 DNA reads TGTGCCAGCACAAAAGGGACAATTTACGAGCAGTACTTC. It codes for CASTKGTIYEQYF.

This chain joins TRBV21-1 and TRBJ2-2; the D call TRBD1 from the table was never checked on the DNA. TRBV21-1 is tagged as a pseudogene. The CDR3 totals 18 residues. CDR3 DNA: TGTGCCAGCAGCAATTTCTTAAGCCAGACAGGGCACACCGGGGAGCTGTTTTTT. This codes for CASSNFLSQTGHTGELFF.

The genes are TRBV7-2 and TRBJ2-7; 7 nucleotides line up with TRBD1. This CDR3 comprises 14 residues. The V gene end was trimmed by 1 base and the J gene end by 6 bases; junction bases not matched to a gene: 6. Germline values: CDR1 SGHTA, CDR2 FQGNSA. CDR3: CASSLVGTAPEQYF. In nucleotides, the CDR3 is TGTGCCAGCAGCTTAGTAGGGACAGCCCCCGAGCAGTACTTC.

The CDR3 region is CASSLVRSTGNYGYTF. CDR3 DNA sequence: TGTGCCAGCAGCTTGGTAAGGTCGACGGGTAACTATGGCTACACCTTC. The J gene is TRBJ1-2, the V gene TRBV7-9, with D unclear. Between the trimmed V and J ends, which lost 3 bases and 1 base, there was a span of 15 bases. The CDR3 is 16 residues long. The germline CDR1 and CDR2 sequences are SEHNR and FQNEAQ (reference sequence). Using reference TRBV7-9 and TRBJ1-2 for the parts outside the CDR3, the full variable domain is DTGVSQNPRHKITKRGQNVTFRCDPISEHNRLYWYRQTLGQGPEFLTYFQNEAQLEKSRLLSDRFSAERPKGSFSTLEIQRTEQGDSAMYLCASSLVRSTGNYGYTFGSGTRLTVV.

The chain joins TRBV15 to TRBJ2-2; D is perhaps TRBD2 (5 bases). The CDR3 loop spans 17 amino acids. V shed 0 bases and J shed 3 bases, with 14 bases lying between them. CDR1 is LNHNV and CDR2 is YYDKDF in the germline V gene (reference sequence). CDR3 residues: CATSRDQSGSYTGELFF. The DNA for the CDR3 is TGTGCCACCAGCAGAGATCAATCGGGGTCGTACACCGGGGAGCTGTTTTTT.

The chain uses TRBV28 and TRBJ1-2; 10 bases are shared with TRBD1. The CDR3 runs to 17 residues. Per germline, CDR1 MDHEN and CDR2 SYDVKM. V lost 2 bases, J lost 5 bases, and 11 bases stayed unmatched. CDR3 sequence: CASSLVPGTGVDYGYTF. The CDR3 nucleotides are TGTGCCAGCAGTTTAGTCCCCGGGACAGGGGTCGATTATGGCTACACCTTC.